The 32 T cell receptor beta chains below all came from one sample that was sequenced in a study of blood T cell repertoires in COVID-19. Data came from immunoSEQ multiplex PCR; TCRdb stores just in-frame clones and leaves some out. The table lists around 300,000 clones, over 75% of them singletons, with 5% in the top ten. The sequenced sample was PBMCs or T cells enriched from blood (not recorded which). These receptors all come from a man under 40 who had recovered from COVID-19.

The chain joins TRBV3-1 (or the pseudogene TRBV3-2) to TRBJ1-3; no definite D call. Germline V gives CDR1 LGHDT, CDR2 YNNKEL (reference sequence). This CDR3 comprises 15 residues. Trimming shortened V by 0 bases and J by 6 bases, and 12 bases separated the two germline ends. Written as DNA, the CDR3 is TGTGCCAGCAGCCAAGAGCGGGTAAAAAAAAACACCATATATTTT. Translated, it gives CASSQERVKKNTIYF.

Concerning this clone itself: One junction end disagrees with the germline gene, perhaps due to a read error. The rearrangement joins TRBV7-9 to TRBJ2-5; 7 bases line up with TRBD1. CDR3 length equals 15 residues. Germline CDR1 and CDR2: SEHNR and FQNEAQ (reference sequence). The CDR3 nucleotides are TGTGCCAGCAGCTTGACAGGGAGTTTTCAAGGGACCCAGTACTTC. It specifies CASSLTGSFQGTQYF.

The chain carries TRBV12-3 or TRBV12-4 and TRBJ2-2, with a weak D call TRBD1 (5 bases). This CDR3 contains 13 residues. The V end was cut by 5 bases, the J end by 6 bases, with 10 bases between. The CDR3 DNA reads as TGTGCCAGCAGTGACAGAACCCCCGGGGAGCTGTTTTTT. Amino acid sequence: CASSDRTPGELFF.

This chain connects TRBV30 to TRBJ2-1; TRBD1 might be the D (5 bases). Germline assignment: CDR1 GTSNPN and CDR2 SVGIG (reference sequence). The CDR3 runs to 16 residues. The V end lost 5 bases, the J end lost 3 bases, and 20 bases lay between the germline ends. CDR3 sequence reads: CAWGEKGRVVYNEQFF. CDR3 bases: TGTGCCTGGGGGGAAAAGGGCAGGGTGGTCTACAATGAGCAGTTCTTC.

This clone has only one observation. The V call is TRBV7-9, the J call TRBJ2-1; TRBD2 aligns across 12 bases. The CDR3 has 15 amino acids. Germline assignment: CDR1 SEHNR and CDR2 FQNEAQ (reference sequence). Germline trimming cut 6 bases from V and 11 bases from J; bases unmatched to any gene: 11. CDR3 amino acids: CASSRLAGAPMKQFF. CDR3 in DNA: TGTGCCAGCAGTCGACTAGCGGGGGCCCCAATGAAGCAGTTCTTC.

This chain connects TRBV27 to TRBJ2-7; 7 bases align to TRBD1. There are 14 residues in the CDR3. J was trimmed by 1 base and V by 6 bases; bases with no gene match: 6. Germline CDR1 MNHEY, CDR2 SMNVEV (reference sequence). CDR3 in amino acids: CASSVRQGSYEQYF. In DNA form, the CDR3 reads TGTGCCAGCAGCGTAAGACAGGGATCCTACGAGCAGTACTTC.

The V call is TRBV21-1, the J call TRBJ1-2; the tabulated D call, TRBD1, remains unverified against the DNA. TRBV21-1 has pseudogene status. The CDR3 spans 17 residues. CDR3 in DNA: TGTGCCAGCAGCAAAGGCCTACAGGGGGAAGCCACATATGGCTACACCTTC. It encodes CASSKGLQGEATYGYTF.

The rearrangement uses TRBV15 and TRBJ1-4; 7 nucleotides align to TRBD1. Trimming cost V 4 bases and J 3 bases; bases outside gene matches: 11. The CDR3 sequence is 17 residues long. Germline-derived CDR1 and CDR2 are LNHNV and YYDKDF (reference sequence). The CDR3: CATSISPEGAPNEKLFF. The CDR3 DNA is TGTGCCACCAGCATTAGCCCAGAGGGGGCGCCTAATGAAAAACTGTTTTTT.

CDR3 sequence reads: CASSRVGASTEAFF. The CDR3 region has the DNA TGCGCCAGCAGCCGCGTAGGGGCGAGTACTGAAGCTTTCTTT. The J gene is TRBJ1-1, the V gene TRBV5-1, with D possibly matching TRBD1 (5 bases). The CDR3 is 14 amino acids. The germline CDR1 and CDR2 sequences are SGHRS and YFSETQ. The V gene lost 4 bases and the J gene lost 5 bases, with 15 bases spanning the gap. The full variable domain, completed using reference TRBV5-1 and TRBJ1-1, is KAGVTQTPRYLIKTRGQQVTLSCSPISGHRSVSWYQQTPGQGLQFLFEYFSETQRNKGNFPGRFSGRQFSNSRSEMNVSTLELGDSALYLCASSRVGASTEAFFGQGTRLTVV.

The CDR3 DNA follows: TGTGCCAGCAGCTGGGACACGAGAGAGACCCAGTACTTC. It translates to CASSWDTRETQYF. The V and J genes are TRBV11-3 and TRBJ2-5; a weak D match, TRBD1 (6 bases). Trimming removed 4 bases from V and 4 bases from J, with 10 bases in between. The germline V gene encodes CDR1 SGHNT and CDR2 YENEEA. The CDR3 runs to 13 residues.

The rearrangement joins TRBV3-1 (or the pseudogene TRBV3-2) to TRBJ2-2, with TRBD2 matching 10 bases. CDR1 and CDR2 (germline): LGHDT, YNNKEL (reference sequence). This CDR3 is built from 17 residues. Trimming at V came to 1 base and at J to 5 bases, leaving 7 bases not matched to a gene. This chain's CDR3 is CASSQGPLAGDTGELFF. The CDR3 DNA sequence: TGTGCCAGCAGCCAAGGCCCTCTAGCGGGGGATACCGGGGAGCTGTTTTTT.

The J gene is TRBJ2-5, the V gene TRBV9; TRBD2 matches at 13 bases. CDR1 is SGDLS, CDR2 YYNGEE, per germline. The CDR3 spans 16 residues. Trimming removed 3 bases from V and 5 bases from J; junction bases left unmatched: 7. The CDR3 bases are TGTGCCAGCAGCGCGGAACTAGCGGGGGGGCGTGAGACCCAGTACTTC. It translates to CASSAELAGGRETQYF.

The CDR3 loop is CASSPPMGPTGGRSPLHF. The CDR3 nucleotides are TGTGCCAGCTCACCACCGATGGGCCCGACAGGGGGCAGGTCACCCCTCCACTTT. The rearrangement uses TRBV18 and TRBJ1-6, with TRBD1 identical over 10 bases. The CDR3 runs 18 residues. The J segment lost 10 bases and the V segment lost 0 bases, leaving 12 bases of the junction unmatched. From germline, CDR1 is KGHSH and CDR2 LQKENI. The full variable domain, with the rest looked up from reference TRBV18 and TRBJ1-6, is NAGVMQNPRHLVRRRGQEARLRCSPMKGHSHVYWYRQLPEEGLKFMVYLQKENIIDESGMPKERFSAEFPKEGPSILRIQQVVRGDSAAYFCASSPPMGPTGGRSPLHFGNGTRLTVT.

This clone was detected only once. The chain has TRBV19 and TRBJ1-6, with 7 nucleotides matching TRBD1. After removal of 6 bases from V and 6 bases from J, the junction contained 11 bases not matched to a gene. Germline V gene data show CDR1 as LNHDA and CDR2 as SQIVND (reference sequence). CDR3 length equals 16 residues. The CDR3 DNA follows: TGTGCCAGTAGGAGAACCGGACAGGCCCGTAATTCACCCCTCCACTTT. Translated: CASRRTGQARNSPLHF.

V gene TRBV6-5 combines with J gene TRBJ1-3; D unresolved. Trimming left V 6 bases short and J 4 bases short, with 10 bases between. CDR3 length: 13 residues. CDR1 and CDR2 from the germline V gene are MNHEY and SVGAGI. CDR3 amino acids: CASRLPAGNTIYF. The CDR3 nucleotides read TGTGCCAGCAGACTTCCAGCGGGAAACACCATATATTTT.

The V call is TRBV15, the J call TRBJ2-3; D perhaps matches TRBD2 (7 bases). V was clipped by 0 bases and J by 0 bases, with 10 bases between them. Germline V lookup: CDR1 LNHNV, CDR2 YYDKDF (reference sequence). There are 16 residues in the CDR3. CDR3 protein: CATSRDGGASTDTQYF. In DNA form, the CDR3 reads TGTGCCACCAGCAGAGATGGGGGGGCCAGCACAGATACGCAGTATTTT. The full variable domain, completed using reference TRBV15 and TRBJ2-3, is DAMVIQNPRYQVTQFGKPVTLSCSQTLNHNVMYWYQQKSSQAPKLLFHYYDKDFNNEADTPDNFQSRRPNTSFCFLDIRSPGLGDTAMYLCATSRDGGASTDTQYFGPGTRLTVL.

This clone was seen just once. Other DNA sequences in the same sample also yield this CDR3. The V call is TRBV24-1, the J call TRBJ2-2; 8 nucleotides match TRBD1. V shed 3 bases and J 5 bases; nucleotides not matched to a gene: 7. The CDR3 extends over 16 amino acids. Germline loops: CDR1 KGHDR, CDR2 SFDVKD. CDR3 sequence: CATSDPGQGWTGELFF. DNA for the CDR3: TGTGCCACCAGTGATCCTGGACAGGGATGGACCGGGGAGCTGTTTTTT.

Only one count was recorded for this clone. The chain carries TRBV11-2 and TRBJ2-3, with D maybe TRBD1 (5 bases). Germline V gene data show CDR1 as SGHAT and CDR2 as FQNNGV. The CDR3 is made up of 16 amino acids. V was clipped by 1 base and J by 1 base, with 12 bases between them. The CDR3 bases are TGTGCCAGCAGCTTAGGCCCCGGCAGGGGCACAGATACGCAGTATTTT. It is translated as CASSLGPGRGTDTQYF.

The chain carries TRBV19 and TRBJ1-4; D is unclear. This CDR3 is built from 14 residues. V lost 7 bases to trimming and J lost 0 bases, with 9 bases between them. CDR1 and CDR2 from the germline V gene are LNHDA and SQIVND (reference sequence). The DNA for the CDR3 is TGTGCCAGTACCCACTTGTCAACTAATGAAAAACTGTTTTTT. Translating gives CASTHLSTNEKLFF.

This clone is a singleton in its sample. CDR3 sequence: CASSLPGRAYEQYF. The CDR3 nucleotides are TGTGCCAGCAGCTTACCCGGCAGGGCCTACGAGCAGTACTTC. The J gene is TRBJ2-7, the V gene TRBV11-2; possible D gene TRBD1, 5 bases. Germline CDR1 reads SGHAT; CDR2 reads FQNNGV. This CDR3 has 14 residues. V gave up 2 bases and J gave up 2 bases, with 10 bases separating them.

The CDR3 coding sequence is TGCGCCAGCAGCCGCCGGGGCGGGGGGGAGTCAGATACGCAGTATTTT. Translated, it gives CASSRRGGGESDTQYF. This chain uses TRBV5-1 with TRBJ2-3; 9 nucleotides match TRBD2. Germline CDR1 is SGHRS and CDR2 is YFSETQ. V dropped 4 bases and J dropped 4; count of bases not matched to a gene: 10. The CDR3 sequence is 16 residues long.

This clone was recorded once. V usage is TRBV5-1 and J usage is TRBJ2-2; unclear D gene. The germline V gene encodes CDR1 SGHRS and CDR2 YFSETQ. The length of the CDR3 is 13 residues. The ends were cut back, 4 bases at V and 4 bases at J, with 8 bases in the middle. The CDR3 coding sequence is TGCGCCAGCAGCCAGTATGGCACCGGGGAGCTGTTTTTT. This encodes CASSQYGTGELFF.

The chain joins TRBV21-1 to TRBJ2-6; the table's D call, TRBD1, was not checked against the DNA. TRBV21-1 is listed as a pseudogene. The CDR3 is 17 residues long. The CDR3 spells CASLGDRGKSGANVLTF. In nucleotides, the CDR3 is TGTGCATCTCTTGGGGACAGGGGTAAATCCGGGGCCAACGTCCTGACTTTC.

V is TRBV18 and J is TRBJ2-4, with D perhaps matching TRBD1 (6 bases). The germline V and J ends were trimmed by 1 base and 5 bases, with 6 bases remaining between them. Germline CDR1 KGHSH, CDR2 LQKENI. This CDR3 contains 13 residues. The CDR3 DNA reads as TGTGCCAGCTCACCACAGGGGGAAAACATTCAGTACTTC. Its translation: CASSPQGENIQYF.

The gene calls are TRBV10-3 and TRBJ1-1; D remains unclear. The CDR3 totals 13 residues. The V end lost 6 bases, the J end lost 3 bases, and 11 bases lay between the germline ends. Germline CDR1 is ENHRY and CDR2 is SYGVKD. The CDR3 loop is CAISQHGDTEAFF. The CDR3 DNA reads as TGTGCCATCAGCCAACACGGGGACACTGAAGCTTTCTTT.

This clone appeared once. This rearrangement joins TRBV5-1 to TRBJ2-7, with a possible D match to TRBD1 (6 bases). Trimming stripped 6 bases from V and 2 bases from J, with 15 bases between. The CDR3 has 14 residues. The V gene's germline CDR1 is SGHRS and CDR2 YFSETQ. The CDR3 DNA sequence: TGCGCCAGCACCATGGGTACAGGGACCTACGAGCAGTACTTC. This gives the protein CASTMGTGTYEQYF. Full variable domain (rest looked up from reference TRBV5-1 and TRBJ2-7): KAGVTQTPRYLIKTRGQQVTLSCSPISGHRSVSWYQQTPGQGLQFLFEYFSETQRNKGNFPGRFSGRQFSNSRSEMNVSTLELGDSALYLCASTMGTGTYEQYFGPGTRLTVT.

The chain links TRBV5-8 to TRBJ1-1; D might be TRBD1 (5 bases). This CDR3 is 16 amino acids long. In germline, CDR1 is SGHTS, CDR2 YDEGEE. The V gene lost 0 bases and the J gene lost 1 base, with 13 bases spanning the gap. The CDR3 protein is CASSLAGRRGNTEAFF. The CDR3 DNA reads as TGTGCCAGCAGCTTGGCCGGGCGAAGGGGGAACACTGAAGCTTTCTTT.

V and J are TRBV29-1 and TRBJ2-5; D is perhaps TRBD2 (6 bases). Germline V lookup: CDR1 SQVTM, CDR2 ANQGSEA. The CDR3 covers 13 residues. Deletions cut 4 bases from V and 1 base from J, with 10 bases between. CDR3 in DNA: TGCAGCGTTGCGGGAGTAACCCAAGAGACCCAGTACTTC. Its protein product is CSVAGVTQETQYF.

The chain is built from TRBV11-2 and TRBJ2-5, with 15 nucleotides matching TRBD2. CDR1 SGHAT and CDR2 FQNNGV come from the germline V gene. J was trimmed by 3 bases and V by 5 bases; bases with no gene match: 4. This CDR3 is 16 amino acids long. The chain's CDR3 is CASSRGLAGGKETQYF. CDR3 in DNA: TGTGCCAGCAGCCGAGGACTAGCGGGGGGGAAAGAGACCCAGTACTTC.

V gene TRBV9 combines with J gene TRBJ2-7; TRBD2 is a possible D gene (6 bases). CDR3 length: 15 residues. CDR1 SGDLS and CDR2 YYNGEE come from the germline V gene. V was pared by 0 bases and J by 4 bases, with 14 bases between. The CDR3 region is CASSVGDSSAYEQYF. CDR3 in DNA: TGTGCCAGCAGCGTAGGGGATTCTAGCGCTTACGAGCAGTACTTC.

V usage is TRBV5-5 and J usage is TRBJ2-5; D perhaps matches TRBD2 (7 bases). Trimming stripped 3 bases from V and 4 bases from J, with 16 bases between. This CDR3 region has 15 residues. The V gene's germline CDR1 is SGHKS and CDR2 YYEKEE (reference sequence). The CDR3 region is CASSWGGGSGETQYF. The CDR3 coding sequence is TGTGCCAGCAGCTGGGGGGGCGGCTCGGGAGAGACCCAGTACTTC.

The chain has TRBV3-1 (or the pseudogene TRBV3-2) and TRBJ1-3, with 8 bases lining up with TRBD1. Germline CDR1 and CDR2: LGHDT and YNNKEL (reference sequence). The CDR3 consists of 15 residues. The V gene end was trimmed by 4 bases and the J gene end by 2 bases; junction bases not matched to a gene: 4. The CDR3 DNA reads TGTGCCAGCAGCCTCGGACAGGGCGCTGGAAACACCATATATTTT. It specifies CASSLGQGAGNTIYF.